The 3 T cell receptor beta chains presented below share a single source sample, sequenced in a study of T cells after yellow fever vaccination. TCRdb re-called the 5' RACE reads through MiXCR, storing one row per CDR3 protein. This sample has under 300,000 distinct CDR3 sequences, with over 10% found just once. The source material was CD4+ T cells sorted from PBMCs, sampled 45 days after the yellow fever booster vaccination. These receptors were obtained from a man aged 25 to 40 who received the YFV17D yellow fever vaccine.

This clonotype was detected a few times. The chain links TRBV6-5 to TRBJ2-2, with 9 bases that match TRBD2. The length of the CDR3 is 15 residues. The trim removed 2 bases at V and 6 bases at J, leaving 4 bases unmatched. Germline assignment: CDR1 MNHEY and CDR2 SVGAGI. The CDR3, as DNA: TGTGCCAGCAGTTACGGCGGGAGGGCCGCCGGGGAGCTGTTTTTT. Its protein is CASSYGGRAAGELFF.

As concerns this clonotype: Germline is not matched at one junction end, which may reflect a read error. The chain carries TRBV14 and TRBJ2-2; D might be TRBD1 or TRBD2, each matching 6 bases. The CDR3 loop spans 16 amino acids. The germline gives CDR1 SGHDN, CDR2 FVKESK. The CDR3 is CASSQDPGAYTGDLFF. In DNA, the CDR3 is TGTGCCAGCAGCCAAGATCCGGGGGCCTACACCGGGGATCTGTTTTTT.

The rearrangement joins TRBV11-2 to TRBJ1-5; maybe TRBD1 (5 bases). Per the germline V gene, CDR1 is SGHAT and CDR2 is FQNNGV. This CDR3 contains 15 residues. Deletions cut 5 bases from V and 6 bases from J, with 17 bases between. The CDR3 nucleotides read TGTGCCAGCAGCGCAGGCCCGGCTGGGGGTCAGCCCCAGCATTTT. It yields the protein CASSAGPAGGQPQHF.